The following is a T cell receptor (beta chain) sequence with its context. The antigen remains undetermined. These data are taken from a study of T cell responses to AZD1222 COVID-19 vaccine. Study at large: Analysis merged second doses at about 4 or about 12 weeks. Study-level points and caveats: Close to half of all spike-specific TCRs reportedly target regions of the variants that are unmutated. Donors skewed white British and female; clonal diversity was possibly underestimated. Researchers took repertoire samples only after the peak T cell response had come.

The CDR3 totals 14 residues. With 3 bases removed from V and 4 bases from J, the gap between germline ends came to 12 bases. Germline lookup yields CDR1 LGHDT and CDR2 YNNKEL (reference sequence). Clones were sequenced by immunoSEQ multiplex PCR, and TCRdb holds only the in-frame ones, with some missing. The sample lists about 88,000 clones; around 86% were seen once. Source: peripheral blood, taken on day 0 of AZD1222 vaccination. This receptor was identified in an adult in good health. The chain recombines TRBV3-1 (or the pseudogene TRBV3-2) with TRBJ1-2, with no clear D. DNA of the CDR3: TGTGCCAGCAGCCAGCCCGCCGGGTTCTATGGCTACACCTTC. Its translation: CASSQPAGFYGYTF.